Sequencing of this T cell receptor (beta chain) was carried out in a study of cytomegalovirus exposure and HLA in healthy donors. Findings and caveats of the study: Relative to the roughly 640-donor mean, N-insertions were reportedly fewer in an Asian-associated ancestry cluster in a later analysis.

In the PCR, 60 Vbeta and 13 Jbeta primers were used. Assay used: immunoSEQ multiplex PCR; TCRdb lists only in-frame clones, some missing. The table shows more than 150,000 clones, with 80% occurring only once. Between the trimmed V and J ends, which lost 4 bases and 3 bases, there was a span of 14 bases. The CDR3 runs 15 residues. The germline V gene encodes CDR1 SGHRS and CDR2 YFSETQ. Comments on this clone: Its antigen is still unknown.

This chain links TRBV5-1 with TRBJ2-1; D possibly corresponds to TRBD2 (5 bases). The receptor was derived from a woman aged 45-59 years in good health and CMV-seropositive. The specimen sequenced was PBMCs. CDR3 coding DNA: TGCGCCAGCAGCATAGGCGGGCGTCACTACAATGAGCAGTTCTTC. Translating gives CASSIGGRHYNEQFF.